This T cell receptor beta chain was observed in a study of shared clonotypes between healthy human individuals. Study-wide points: Since donors were few, the genetic and exposure-history diversity represented was limited.

The CDR3 runs to 14 residues. Germline V gene lookup returns CDR1 SGHNT and CDR2 YYREEE (reference sequence). Trimming removed 0 bases from V and 4 bases from J; junction bases left unmatched: 3. Note on this clone: Its antigen is not known.

TCRdb's table, derived via immunoSEQ multiplex PCR, lists solely in-frame clones and lacks some. The top ten clones hold over 0.1% of a sample with 2,100,000 or so clones, 90% to 97% of them seen once. The sample comprised naive CD4+ T cells sorted from blood. Subset indicated: CD45RA+ positively selected. V gene TRBV5-4 combines with J gene TRBJ2-7; 8 positions match TRBD1. This clonotype was sampled from a man younger than 30 in good health. CDR3 loop: CASSLEGQVYEQYF. In nucleotides, the CDR3 is TGTGCCAGCAGCTTGGAGGGACAGGTGTACGAGCAGTACTTC.